The entry that follows covers one T cell receptor beta chain sequence. Its specificity is not known. The data were produced by immunoSEQ multiplex PCR, yet TCRdb's version contains in-frame clones alone and is incomplete. This table holds roughly 160,000 clones, about 90% found once. This entry is derived from a study of T cell responses to AZD1222 COVID-19 vaccine. Background on the study: Analysis merged second doses at about 4 or about 12 weeks.

General observations from the study: Close to half of all spike-specific TCRs reportedly target regions of the variants that are unmutated. Donors skewed white British and female; clonal diversity was possibly underestimated.

This TCR came from an adult in good health. The sample consisted of peripheral blood, taken on day 0 of AZD1222 vaccination.

As DNA, the CDR3 is TGTGCCAGCTCACTAAGTGGAACAGGGGGGAACACTGAAGCTTTCTTT. Amino acids: CASSLSGTGGNTEAFF. The gene calls are TRBV18 and TRBJ1-1, with 8 nucleotides matching TRBD1. V shed 4 bases, J shed 1 base, and the junction held 8 bases outside the gene matches. Germline loops: CDR1 KGHSH, CDR2 LQKENI. This CDR3 comprises 16 residues.